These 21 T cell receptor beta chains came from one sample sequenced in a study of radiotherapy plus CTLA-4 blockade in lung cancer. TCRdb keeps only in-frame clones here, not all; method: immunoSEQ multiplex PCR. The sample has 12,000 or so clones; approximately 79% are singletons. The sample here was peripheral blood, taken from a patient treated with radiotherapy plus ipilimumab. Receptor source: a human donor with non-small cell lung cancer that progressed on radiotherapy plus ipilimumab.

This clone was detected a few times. CDR3 nucleotides: TGTGCCAGCAGCGTAGTTGGACTAGGGACTAGCGGCACCGGGGAGCTGTTTTTT. Its protein is CASSVVGLGTSGTGELFF. The genes are TRBV9 and TRBJ2-2, with TRBD2 identical over 11 bases. Germline assignment: CDR1 SGDLS and CDR2 YYNGEE. The CDR3 spans 18 residues. J gave up 4 bases and V 0 bases, and 8 bases lay outside the gene matches.

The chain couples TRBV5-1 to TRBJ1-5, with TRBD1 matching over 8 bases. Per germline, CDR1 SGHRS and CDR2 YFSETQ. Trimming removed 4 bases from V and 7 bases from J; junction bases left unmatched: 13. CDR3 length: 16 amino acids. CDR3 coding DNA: TGCGCCAGCAGCGTACAACCAGGACAGGGTGGACAGCCCCAGCATTTT. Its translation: CASSVQPGQGGQPQHF.

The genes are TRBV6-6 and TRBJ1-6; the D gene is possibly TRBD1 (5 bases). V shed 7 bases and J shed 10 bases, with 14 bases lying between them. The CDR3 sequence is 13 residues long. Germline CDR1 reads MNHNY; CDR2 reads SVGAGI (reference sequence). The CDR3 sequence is CASTGQGGSPLHF. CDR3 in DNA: TGTGCCAGCACGGGGCAGGGAGGCTCACCCCTCCACTTT.

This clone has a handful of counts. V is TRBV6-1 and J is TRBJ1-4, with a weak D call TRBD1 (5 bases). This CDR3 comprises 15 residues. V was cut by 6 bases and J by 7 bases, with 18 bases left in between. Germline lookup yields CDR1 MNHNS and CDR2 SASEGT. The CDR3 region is CASRLGGSLAEKLFF. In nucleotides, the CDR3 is TGTGCCAGCAGACTGGGGGGGTCGTTGGCTGAAAAACTGTTTTTT.

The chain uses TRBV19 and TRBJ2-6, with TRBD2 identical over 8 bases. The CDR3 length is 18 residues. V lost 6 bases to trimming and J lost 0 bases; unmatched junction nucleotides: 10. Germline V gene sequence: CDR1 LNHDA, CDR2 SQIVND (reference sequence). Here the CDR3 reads CASRRAEGTSSGANVLTF. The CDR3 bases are TGTGCCAGTAGAAGGGCCGAAGGGACTAGCTCTGGGGCCAACGTCCTGACTTTC.

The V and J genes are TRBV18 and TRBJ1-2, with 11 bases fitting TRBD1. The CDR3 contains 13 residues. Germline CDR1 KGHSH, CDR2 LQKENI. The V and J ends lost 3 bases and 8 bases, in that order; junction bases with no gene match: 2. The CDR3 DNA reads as TGTGCCAGCTCACCCGGGACAGGGGGAGGCTACACCTTC. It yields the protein CASSPGTGGGYTF.

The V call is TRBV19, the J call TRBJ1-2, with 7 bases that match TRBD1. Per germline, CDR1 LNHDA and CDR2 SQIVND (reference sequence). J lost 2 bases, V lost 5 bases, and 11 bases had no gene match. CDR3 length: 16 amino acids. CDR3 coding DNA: TGTGCCAGTAGTCCTCCAACAGGGGTGGGCAACTATGGCTACACCTTC. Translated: CASSPPTGVGNYGYTF.

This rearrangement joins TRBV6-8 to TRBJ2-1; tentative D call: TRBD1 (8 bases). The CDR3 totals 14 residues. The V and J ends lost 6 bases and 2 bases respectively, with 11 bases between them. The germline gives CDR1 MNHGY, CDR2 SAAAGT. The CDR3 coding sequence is TGTGCCAGCAGAACAGGGGGGGCCTACAATGAGCAGTTCTTC. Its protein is CASRTGGAYNEQFF.

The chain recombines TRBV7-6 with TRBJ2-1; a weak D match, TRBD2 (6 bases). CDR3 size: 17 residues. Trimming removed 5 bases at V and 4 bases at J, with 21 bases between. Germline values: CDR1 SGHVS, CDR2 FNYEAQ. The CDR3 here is CASSRSRTTSSYNEQFF. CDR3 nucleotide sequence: TGTGCCAGCAGCCGCTCGAGGACAACTAGCTCGTACAATGAGCAGTTCTTC.

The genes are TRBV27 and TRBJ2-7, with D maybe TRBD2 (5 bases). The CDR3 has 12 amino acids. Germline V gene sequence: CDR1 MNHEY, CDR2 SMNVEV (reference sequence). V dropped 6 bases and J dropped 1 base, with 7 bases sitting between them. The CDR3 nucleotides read TGTGCCAGCAGAGGACTTTCCTACGAGCAGTACTTC. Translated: CASRGLSYEQYF.

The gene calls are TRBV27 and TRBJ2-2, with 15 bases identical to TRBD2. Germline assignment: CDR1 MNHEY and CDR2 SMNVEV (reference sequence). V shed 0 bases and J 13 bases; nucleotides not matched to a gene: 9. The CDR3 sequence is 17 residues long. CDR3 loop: CASSLSGTSGGPLGLFF. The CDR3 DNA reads TGTGCCAGCAGTTTATCGGGGACTAGCGGGGGGCCCTTAGGGCTGTTTTTT.

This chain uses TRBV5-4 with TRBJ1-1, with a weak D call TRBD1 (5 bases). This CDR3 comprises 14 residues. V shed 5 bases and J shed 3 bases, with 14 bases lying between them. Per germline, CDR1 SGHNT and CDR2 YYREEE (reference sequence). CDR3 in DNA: TGTGCCAGCAGGGTTCAGGGACGAGACACTGAAGCTTTCTTT. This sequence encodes CASRVQGRDTEAFF.

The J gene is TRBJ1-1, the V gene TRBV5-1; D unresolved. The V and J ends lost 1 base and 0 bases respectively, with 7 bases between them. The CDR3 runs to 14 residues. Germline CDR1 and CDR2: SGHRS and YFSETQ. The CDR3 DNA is TGCGCCAGCAGCTTGAAGGAGATGAACACTGAAGCTTTCTTT. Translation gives CASSLKEMNTEAFF.

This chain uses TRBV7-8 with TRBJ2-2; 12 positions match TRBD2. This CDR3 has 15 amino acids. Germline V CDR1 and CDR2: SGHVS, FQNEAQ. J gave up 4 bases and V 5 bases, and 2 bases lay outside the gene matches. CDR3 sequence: CASSQGLAGTGELFF. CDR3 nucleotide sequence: TGTGCCAGCAGCCAGGGACTAGCGGGCACCGGGGAGCTGTTTTTT.

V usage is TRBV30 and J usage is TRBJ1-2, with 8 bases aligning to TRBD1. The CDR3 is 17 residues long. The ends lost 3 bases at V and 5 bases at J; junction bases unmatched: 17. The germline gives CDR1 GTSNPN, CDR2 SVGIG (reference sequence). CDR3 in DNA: TGTGCCTGGAGAGTTCAGCAACAGGGGGACCTATGGTATGGCTACACCTTC. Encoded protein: CAWRVQQQGDLWYGYTF.

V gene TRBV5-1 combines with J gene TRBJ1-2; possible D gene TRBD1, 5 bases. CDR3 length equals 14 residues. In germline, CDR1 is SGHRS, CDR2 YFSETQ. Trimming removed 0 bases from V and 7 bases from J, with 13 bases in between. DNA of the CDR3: TGCGCCAGCAGCTTGGGGGAAGGGGCTAGTGGCTACACCTTC. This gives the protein CASSLGEGASGYTF.

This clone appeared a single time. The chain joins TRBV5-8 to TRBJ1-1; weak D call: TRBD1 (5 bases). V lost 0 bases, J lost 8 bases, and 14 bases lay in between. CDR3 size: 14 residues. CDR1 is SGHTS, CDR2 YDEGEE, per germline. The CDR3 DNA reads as TGTGCCAGCAGCTTGGGTCACACAGGCCGGGAAGCTTTCTTT. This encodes CASSLGHTGREAFF.

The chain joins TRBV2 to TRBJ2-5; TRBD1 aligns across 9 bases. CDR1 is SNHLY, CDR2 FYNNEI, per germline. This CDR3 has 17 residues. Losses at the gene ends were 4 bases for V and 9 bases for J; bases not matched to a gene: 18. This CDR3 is CASSAPGQGRGVGAQYF. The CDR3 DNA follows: TGTGCCAGCAGTGCCCCGGGACAGGGAAGAGGGGTTGGGGCCCAGTACTTC.

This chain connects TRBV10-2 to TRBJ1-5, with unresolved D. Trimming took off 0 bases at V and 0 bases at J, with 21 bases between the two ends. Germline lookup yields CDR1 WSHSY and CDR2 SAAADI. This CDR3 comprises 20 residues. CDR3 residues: CASSESKGRVGPLSNQPQHF. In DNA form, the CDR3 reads TGCGCCAGCAGTGAGTCGAAGGGTAGGGTGGGCCCTCTTAGCAATCAGCCCCAGCATTTT.

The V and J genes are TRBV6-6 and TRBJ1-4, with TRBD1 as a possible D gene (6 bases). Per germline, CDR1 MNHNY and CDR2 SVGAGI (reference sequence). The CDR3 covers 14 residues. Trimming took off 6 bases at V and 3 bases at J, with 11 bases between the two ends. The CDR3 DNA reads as TGTGCCAGCAGCTCCGGGACACCTAATGAAAAACTGTTTTTT. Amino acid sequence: CASSSGTPNEKLFF.

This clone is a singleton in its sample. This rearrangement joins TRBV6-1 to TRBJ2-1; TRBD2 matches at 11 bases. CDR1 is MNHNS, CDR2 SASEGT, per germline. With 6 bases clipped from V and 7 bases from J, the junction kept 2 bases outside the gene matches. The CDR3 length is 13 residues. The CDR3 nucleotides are TGTGCCAGCAGGTTAGCGGGGGGGAATGAGCAGTTCTTC. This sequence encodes CASRLAGGNEQFF.